This TCR beta chain was sequenced in a study of shared clonotypes between healthy human individuals. On this clone: The antigen remains undetermined.

Whole-study results and caveats: Larger estimated richness was generally seen in naive subsets than in memory subsets.

Profiling relied on immunoSEQ multiplex PCR, and the TCRdb table lists in-frame clones only, not all of them. The data hold about 380,000 clones, with 96% observed a single time. Trimming removed 0 bases from V and 9 bases from J, with 3 bases in between. This CDR3 contains 12 residues. Per germline, CDR1 ENHRY and CDR2 SYGVKD. The specimen sequenced was memory CD8+ T cells sorted from blood. Subset reported: CD45RO+ cells pooled with CCR7-negative TemRA cells. The V call is TRBV10-3, the J call TRBJ1-6; D call uncertain. The sequence was collected from a man younger than 40 in good health. DNA for the CDR3: TGTGCCATCAGTGAGTCGGGTTCACCCCTCCACTTT. Its protein product is CAISESGSPLHF.